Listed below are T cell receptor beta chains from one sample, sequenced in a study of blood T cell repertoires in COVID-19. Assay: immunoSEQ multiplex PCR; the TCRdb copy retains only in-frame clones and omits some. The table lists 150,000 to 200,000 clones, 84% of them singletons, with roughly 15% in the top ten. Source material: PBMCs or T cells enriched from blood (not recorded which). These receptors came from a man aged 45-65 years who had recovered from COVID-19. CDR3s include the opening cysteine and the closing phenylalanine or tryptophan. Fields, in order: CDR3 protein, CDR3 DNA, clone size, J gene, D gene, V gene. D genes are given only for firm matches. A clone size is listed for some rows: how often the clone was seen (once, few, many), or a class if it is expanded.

cdr3_aa: CASSVATGEGDYEQYF; cdr3_nt: TGTGCCAGCAGCGTAGCTACAGGGGAAGGGGACTACGAGCAGTACTTC; clone_size: once; j_call: TRBJ2-7; d_call: TRBD1; v_call: TRBV9
cdr3_aa: CATSGITPTAGERSSSYNEQFF; cdr3_nt: TGTGCCACCAGTGGAATTACCCCCACAGCGGGGGAGCGTTCGAGCTCCTACAATGAGCAGTTCTTC; clone_size: -; j_call: TRBJ2-1; d_call: TRBD2; v_call: TRBV24-1
cdr3_aa: CASGRLAGGLPLEQYF; cdr3_nt: TGTGCCAGCGGGAGACTAGCGGGGGGGCTCCCCCTCGAGCAGTACTTC; clone_size: -; j_call: TRBJ2-7; d_call: TRBD2; v_call: TRBV6-6
cdr3_aa: CASSLARASGGVDTQYF; cdr3_nt: TGTGCCAGCAGCTTGGCCCGGGCTAGCGGGGGGGTAGATACGCAGTATTTT; clone_size: -; j_call: TRBJ2-3; d_call: TRBD2; v_call: TRBV5-4
cdr3_aa: CAWSVPGTGGRQPQHF; cdr3_nt: TGTGCCTGGAGTGTACCCGGGACAGGGGGCCGTCAGCCCCAGCATTTT; clone_size: -; j_call: TRBJ1-5; d_call: TRBD1; v_call: TRBV30
cdr3_aa: CASSQELQVLYGYTF; cdr3_nt: TGTGCCAGCAGCCAAGAATTACAGGTTTTGTATGGCTACACCTTC; clone_size: few; j_call: TRBJ1-2; d_call: -; v_call: TRBV3-1/TRBV3-2
cdr3_aa: CASSLAQVNYGYTF; cdr3_nt: TGTGCCAGCAGCTTAGCACAGGTTAACTATGGCTACACCTTC; clone_size: -; j_call: TRBJ1-2; d_call: -; v_call: TRBV7-2
cdr3_aa: CASSGDRGPGYTF; cdr3_nt: TGTGCCAGCAGTGGGGACAGGGGGCCTGGCTACACCTTC; clone_size: -; j_call: TRBJ1-2; d_call: TRBD1; v_call: TRBV12-3/TRBV12-4
cdr3_aa: CSVVRGSENIQYF; cdr3_nt: TGCAGCGTTGTTCGCGGGTCGGAAAACATTCAGTACTTC; clone_size: -; j_call: TRBJ2-4; d_call: -; v_call: TRBV29-1
cdr3_aa: CASSPGTSTDTQYF; cdr3_nt: TGTGCCAGCAGCCCCGGGACTAGCACAGATACGCAGTATTTT; clone_size: few; j_call: TRBJ2-3; d_call: -; v_call: TRBV7-2
cdr3_aa: CASNLRTGEVSGSGYTF; cdr3_nt: TGCGCCAGCAACCTGAGGACAGGGGAAGTTAGCGGGAGTGGCTACACCTTC; clone_size: -; j_call: TRBJ1-2; d_call: TRBD1; v_call: TRBV23-1
cdr3_aa: CASSHGLGLDEQFF; cdr3_nt: TGTGCCAGCAGCCACGGACTTGGTCTTGATGAGCAGTTCTTC; clone_size: -; j_call: TRBJ2-1; d_call: -; v_call: TRBV3-1/TRBV3-2
cdr3_aa: CASSTGQKLGYTF; cdr3_nt: TGTGCCAGCAGTACGGGACAGAAACTCGGCTACACCTTC; clone_size: -; j_call: TRBJ1-2; d_call: TRBD1; v_call: TRBV27
cdr3_aa: CASRPSADSNQPQHF; cdr3_nt: TGTGCCAGCAGACCCTCGGCGGATAGCAATCAGCCCCAGCATTTT; clone_size: -; j_call: TRBJ1-5; d_call: -; v_call: TRBV6-5
cdr3_aa: CASSYSWSGVVYGYTF; cdr3_nt: TGTGCCAGCAGTTACTCGTGGTCAGGGGTTGTCTATGGCTACACCTTC; clone_size: -; j_call: TRBJ1-2; d_call: -; v_call: TRBV6-5
cdr3_aa: CAWTSQGSRTEAFF; cdr3_nt: TGTGCCTGGACCAGTCAGGGGAGTCGCACTGAAGCTTTCTTT; clone_size: -; j_call: TRBJ1-1; d_call: -; v_call: TRBV30
cdr3_aa: CASSPRGAGGTEAFF; cdr3_nt: TGTGCCAGCAGCCCCCGAGGGGCGGGGGGCACTGAAGCTTTCTTT; clone_size: -; j_call: TRBJ1-1; d_call: -; v_call: TRBV14
cdr3_aa: CAWSPNVLAGSETQYF; cdr3_nt: TGTGCCTGGAGTCCCAATGTACTAGCGGGGTCTGAGACCCAGTACTTC; clone_size: -; j_call: TRBJ2-5; d_call: TRBD2; v_call: TRBV30
cdr3_aa: CASSLGGGTTRTPLHF; cdr3_nt: TGTGCCAGCAGCTTAGGGGGGGGGACAACCCGGACCCCCCTCCACTTT; clone_size: -; j_call: TRBJ1-6; d_call: -; v_call: TRBV11-1
cdr3_aa: CAWSAPVTSAAYEQYF; cdr3_nt: TGTGCCTGGAGTGCCCCCGTGACTAGCGCAGCCTACGAGCAGTACTTC; clone_size: -; j_call: TRBJ2-7; d_call: TRBD2; v_call: TRBV30
cdr3_aa: CASSVGQGHTANYGYTF; cdr3_nt: TGTGCCAGCAGTGTCGGACAGGGGCACACAGCTAACTATGGCTACACCTTC; clone_size: -; j_call: TRBJ1-2; d_call: TRBD1; v_call: TRBV27
cdr3_aa: CASSFFRDSKSSETQYF; cdr3_nt: TGCGCCAGCAGCTTCTTTAGGGACAGTAAGTCTTCGGAGACCCAGTACTTC; clone_size: -; j_call: TRBJ2-5; d_call: TRBD1; v_call: TRBV5-1
cdr3_aa: CASSFGSGGNQPQHF; cdr3_nt: TGTGCCAGCAGCTTCGGCTCAGGGGGCAATCAGCCCCAGCATTTT; clone_size: -; j_call: TRBJ1-5; d_call: -; v_call: TRBV9
cdr3_aa: CASSFTDSPGEQYF; cdr3_nt: TGTGCCAGCAGCTTCACGGACAGCCCCGGGGAGCAGTACTTC; clone_size: -; j_call: TRBJ2-7; d_call: -; v_call: TRBV7-8
cdr3_aa: CATSARQGAGYGYTF; cdr3_nt: TGTGCCACCAGCGCACGACAGGGGGCAGGCTATGGCTACACCTTC; clone_size: -; j_call: TRBJ1-2; d_call: TRBD1; v_call: TRBV15
cdr3_aa: CASIAREDSPLHF; cdr3_nt: TGTGCCAGCATAGCCAGGGAGGATTCACCCCTCCACTTT; clone_size: -; j_call: TRBJ1-6; d_call: -; v_call: TRBV2
cdr3_aa: CASSVGGGGNQPQHF; cdr3_nt: TGTGCCAGCTCAGTTGGGGGGGGCGGCAATCAGCCCCAGCATTTT; clone_size: -; j_call: TRBJ1-5; d_call: -; v_call: TRBV18
cdr3_aa: CASSRGLAGGSETQYF; cdr3_nt: TGTGCCAGCAGCCGGGGACTAGCGGGGGGGTCAGAGACCCAGTACTTC; clone_size: few; j_call: TRBJ2-5; d_call: TRBD2; v_call: TRBV11-3
cdr3_aa: CTSSQEGATPSSYNEQFF; cdr3_nt: TGCACCAGCAGCCAAGAAGGAGCTACCCCTAGCTCCTACAATGAGCAGTTCTTC; clone_size: -; j_call: TRBJ2-1; d_call: -; v_call: TRBV1
cdr3_aa: CASSPEAGVQPQHF; cdr3_nt: TGTGCCAGCAGCCCGGAGGCAGGCGTACAGCCCCAGCATTTT; clone_size: -; j_call: TRBJ1-5; d_call: -; v_call: TRBV5-5
cdr3_aa: CSAATGPTEAFF; cdr3_nt: TGCAGCGCCGCGACAGGTCCCACTGAAGCTTTCTTT; clone_size: once; j_call: TRBJ1-1; d_call: -; v_call: TRBV29-1
cdr3_aa: CASSQAATDRDLYGYTF; cdr3_nt: TGTGCCAGCAGCCAGGCTGCTACGGACAGAGACCTCTATGGCTACACCTTC; clone_size: -; j_call: TRBJ1-2; d_call: -; v_call: TRBV4-2
cdr3_aa: CASSLGGSYNEQFF; cdr3_nt: TGTGCCAGCAGCTTGGGGGGCTCCTACAATGAGCAGTTCTTC; clone_size: -; j_call: TRBJ2-1; d_call: -; v_call: TRBV7-8
cdr3_aa: CASSYSRVFNTEAFF; cdr3_nt: TGTGCCAGCAGTTACTCACGGGTTTTCAACACTGAAGCTTTCTTT; clone_size: -; j_call: TRBJ1-1; d_call: -; v_call: TRBV6-5
cdr3_aa: CASRGGQGRIQPQHF; cdr3_nt: TGTGCCAGTAGAGGTGGACAGGGAAGAATTCAGCCCCAGCATTTT; clone_size: -; j_call: TRBJ1-5; d_call: TRBD1; v_call: TRBV19
cdr3_aa: CASSLVQFVNEQYF; cdr3_nt: TGTGCCAGCAGCTTGGTTCAGTTCGTCAACGAGCAGTACTTC; clone_size: -; j_call: TRBJ2-7; d_call: -; v_call: TRBV5-4
cdr3_aa: CARPGQGSGANVLTF; cdr3_nt: TGCGCCAGGCCGGGACAGGGCTCTGGGGCCAACGTCCTGACTTTC; clone_size: -; j_call: TRBJ2-6; d_call: TRBD1; v_call: TRBV5-1
cdr3_aa: CATLLGEETGNTIYF; cdr3_nt: TGTGCCACGCTGCTCGGGGAAGAGACTGGAAACACCATATATTTT; clone_size: -; j_call: TRBJ1-3; d_call: -; v_call: TRBV6-5